This TCR beta chain was obtained from a study of blood T cell repertoires in COVID-19. Study summary: Some COVID-19 samples were acute and others convalescent; all came from the United States, Italy and Spain. T cells, B-cell-depleted T cells, or PBMCs supplied cDNA or gDNA.

This CDR3 contains 15 residues. V lost 4 bases, J lost 2 bases, and 8 bases stayed unmatched. Germline-derived CDR1 and CDR2 are SGHRS and YFSETQ. The authors' processing: The authors estimated nucleated cell counts from reference gene primer amplification. The method was immunoSEQ multiplex PCR; TCRdb's version includes in-frame clones alone and lacks a portion of them. V and J calls and clone size come straight from that table; D and trimming were deduced from the DNA. The data show over 200,000 clones, with 88% seen just once and less than 3.5% held by the top ten. The specimen was peripheral blood. The source is a woman between 55 and 75 years old with acute or convalescent COVID-19. This chain links TRBV5-1 with TRBJ1-1, with 7 bases lining up with TRBD1. CDR3 in DNA: TGCGCCAGCAGCCTCCTGGGACAGCAAAACACTGAAGCTTTCTTT. Protein: CASSLLGQQNTEAFF.